This T cell receptor beta chain comes out of a study of Graves' ophthalmopathy and Graves' hyperthyroidism. The authors amplified TCR beta CDR3 regions from RNA transcripts. An opening RT-PCR round employed HTBI primers and preceded a second-round multiplex PCR. MiXCR, run by TCRdb on the multiplex PCR reads, gives a single entry per CDR3 protein. The table shows around 400,000 distinct CDR3 sequences, with approximately 20% occurring only once. This clonotype was recorded at least ten times. The source material was peripheral blood. This receptor was identified in a young woman with Graves' ophthalmopathy.

CDR3 bases: TGTGCCAGCAGTTACGATGGCAGGGCGAGTGTGCCCCAGCATTTT. Amino acid sequence: CASSYDGRASVPQHF. V is TRBV6-2 or TRBV6-3 and J is TRBJ1-5, with D maybe TRBD1 (5 bases). The CDR3 loop spans 15 amino acids. CDR1 and CDR2 (germline): MNHEY, SVGEGT. V lost 2 bases and J lost 9, with 17 bases in between.